The rows below give T cell receptor beta chains drawn from one sample of a study of memory CD4+ T cells and cytomegalovirus serostatus. The repertoire was sequenced with immunoSEQ multiplex PCR; TCRdb's copy has only in-frame clones and lacks some. Of tens of thousands of clones in the sample, roughly four fifths were seen once. Sequencing was carried out using memory CD4+ T cells from blood. The receptors derive from an adult in good health and CMV-seronegative. Each CDR3 is given with its conserved first and last residue. A D gene is named only where the DNA matches it firmly. A clone size is listed for some rows: how often the clone was seen (once, few, many), or a class if it is expanded.

J gene | D gene | V gene | clone size | CDR3 protein | CDR3 DNA
TRBJ1-3 | TRBD1 | TRBV2 | . | CASSNRDSFSGNTIYF | TGTGCCAGCAGTAATCGGGACAGTTTCTCTGGAAACACCATATATTTT
TRBJ1-4 | . | TRBV28 | . | CASRSGQMGEKLFF | TGTGCCAGCAGGTCGGGCCAGATGGGGGAAAAACTGTTTTTT
TRBJ1-5 | TRBD1 | TRBV29-1 | . | CSVKQGNSNQPQHF | TGCAGCGTCAAACAGGGGAATAGCAATCAGCCCCAGCATTTT
TRBJ2-2 | TRBD1 | TRBV4-1 | few | CASSQGQGAGELFF | TGCGCCAGCAGCCAAGGACAGGGGGCCGGGGAGCTGTTTTTT
TRBJ1-2 | TRBD1 | TRBV2 | . | CASSETGDGYTF | TGTGCCAGCAGTGAAACAGGGGATGGCTACACCTTC
TRBJ2-2 | TRBD2 | TRBV5-1 | . | CASSLSGGFTGELFF | TGCGCCAGCAGCTTAAGCGGGGGGTTCACCGGGGAGCTGTTTTTT
TRBJ1-2 | . | TRBV19 | . | CASIPGSVSYGYTF | TGTGCCAGTATCCCCGGGTCCGTTTCCTATGGCTACACCTTC
TRBJ2-1 | TRBD2 | TRBV5-4 | . | CASSSSGTSLGNEQFF | TGTGCCAGCAGCTCCTCCGGGACTAGTTTAGGCAATGAGCAGTTCTTC
TRBJ2-1 | . | TRBV2 | . | CASRAAGLYNEQFF | TGTGCCAGCAGGGCCGCGGGTCTCTACAATGAGCAGTTCTTC
TRBJ2-1 | TRBD2 | TRBV9 | few | CASSPREGLAAYNEQFF | TGTGCCAGCAGCCCCCGTGAGGGACTAGCGGCGTACAATGAGCAGTTCTTC
TRBJ2-1 | . | TRBV18 | . | CASSPGLVGAGEQFF | TGTGCCAGCTCACCGGGTCTGGTGGGGGCAGGGGAGCAGTTCTTC
TRBJ2-5 | . | TRBV20-1 | . | CSATKGETQYF | TGCAGTGCTACGAAGGGAGAGACCCAGTACTTC
TRBJ2-7 | TRBD1 | TRBV15 | once | CATSSGTVNEQYF | TGTGCCACCAGCAGCGGGACAGTAAACGAGCAGTACTTC
TRBJ1-6 | TRBD1 | TRBV27 | . | CASSPRDRPPLHF | TGTGCCAGCAGTCCTAGGGACAGACCACCCCTCCACTTT
TRBJ2-7 | . | TRBV2 | . | CASSTSFRGYEQYF | TGTGCCAGCAGCACATCATTCCGGGGGTACGAGCAGTACTTC
TRBJ2-7 | TRBD1 | TRBV11-1 | . | CASSPRQGYEQYF | TGTGCCAGCAGCCCCCGACAGGGCTACGAGCAGTACTTC
TRBJ1-4 | . | TRBV28 | . | CASSLKGGPPNEKLFF | TGTGCCAGCAGTTTAAAGGGGGGGCCCCCTAATGAAAAACTGTTTTTT
TRBJ2-1 | . | TRBV4-1 | once | CASSRAGSSNNEQFF | TGCGCCAGCAGCAGGGCCGGGAGTAGCAACAATGAGCAGTTCTTC